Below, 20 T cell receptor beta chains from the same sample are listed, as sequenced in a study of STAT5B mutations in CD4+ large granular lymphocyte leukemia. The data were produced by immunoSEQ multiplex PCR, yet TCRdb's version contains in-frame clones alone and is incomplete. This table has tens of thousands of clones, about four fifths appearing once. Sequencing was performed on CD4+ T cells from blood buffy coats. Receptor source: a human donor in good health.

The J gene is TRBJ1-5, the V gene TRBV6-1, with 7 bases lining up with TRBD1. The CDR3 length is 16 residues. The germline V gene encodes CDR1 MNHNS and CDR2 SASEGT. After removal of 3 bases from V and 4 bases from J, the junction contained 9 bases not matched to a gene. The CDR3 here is CASSEFGGGRNQPQHF. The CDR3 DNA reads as TGTGCCAGCAGTGAGTTTGGAGGGGGCAGGAATCAGCCCCAGCATTTT.

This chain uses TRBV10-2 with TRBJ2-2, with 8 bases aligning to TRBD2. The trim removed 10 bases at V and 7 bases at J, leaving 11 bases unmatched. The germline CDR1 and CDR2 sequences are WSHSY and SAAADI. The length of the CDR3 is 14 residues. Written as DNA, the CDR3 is TGCGCCACTACCATAGCGGGGCCTAACGGGGAGCTGTTTTTT. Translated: CATTIAGPNGELFF.

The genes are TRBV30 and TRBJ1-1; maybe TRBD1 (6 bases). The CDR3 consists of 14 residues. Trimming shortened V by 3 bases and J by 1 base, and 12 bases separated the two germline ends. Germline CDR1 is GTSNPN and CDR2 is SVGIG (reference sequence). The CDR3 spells CAWSLRGGNTEAFF. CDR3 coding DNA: TGTGCCTGGAGCCTTAGAGGGGGGAACACTGAAGCTTTCTTT.

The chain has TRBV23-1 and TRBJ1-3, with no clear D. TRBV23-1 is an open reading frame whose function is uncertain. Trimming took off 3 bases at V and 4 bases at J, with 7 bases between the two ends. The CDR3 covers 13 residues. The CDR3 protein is CASSQAPGNTIYF. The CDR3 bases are TGCGCCAGCAGTCAGGCTCCGGGAAACACCATATATTTT.

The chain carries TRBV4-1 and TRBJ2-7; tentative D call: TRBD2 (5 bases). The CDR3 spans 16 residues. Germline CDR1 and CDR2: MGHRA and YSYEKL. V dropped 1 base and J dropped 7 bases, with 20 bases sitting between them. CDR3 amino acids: CASSQVHPGRVGEQYF. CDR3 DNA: TGCGCCAGCAGCCAAGTCCATCCGGGAAGGGTTGGGGAGCAGTACTTC.

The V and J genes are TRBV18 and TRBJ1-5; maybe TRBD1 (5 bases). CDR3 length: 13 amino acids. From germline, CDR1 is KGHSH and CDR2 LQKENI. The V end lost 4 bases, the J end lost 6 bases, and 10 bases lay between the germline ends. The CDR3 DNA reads TGTGCCAGCTCACGGGGGGAAGGTCAGCCCCAGCATTTT. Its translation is CASSRGEGQPQHF.

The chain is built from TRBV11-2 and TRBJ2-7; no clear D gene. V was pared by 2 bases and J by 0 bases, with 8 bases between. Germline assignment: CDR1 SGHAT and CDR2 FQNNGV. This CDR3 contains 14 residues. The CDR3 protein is CASSLPGYSYEQYF. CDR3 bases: TGTGCCAGCAGCTTACCGGGTTACTCCTACGAGCAGTACTTC.

CDR3: CASSITSVSYNEQFF. CDR3 in DNA: TGTGCCAGTAGTATCACTAGCGTCTCCTACAATGAGCAGTTCTTC. This rearrangement joins TRBV19 to TRBJ2-1; 7 nucleotides agree with TRBD2. CDR1 LNHDA and CDR2 SQIVND come from the germline V gene (reference sequence). The CDR3 is made up of 15 amino acids. J was trimmed by 0 bases and V by 3 bases; bases with no gene match: 2.

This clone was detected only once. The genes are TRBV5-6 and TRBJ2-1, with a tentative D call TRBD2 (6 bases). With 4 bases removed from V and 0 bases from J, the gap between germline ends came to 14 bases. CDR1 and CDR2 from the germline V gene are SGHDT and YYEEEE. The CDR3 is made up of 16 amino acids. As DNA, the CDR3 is TGTGCCAGCAGCGTAGGACTATTAAGCTCCTACAATGAGCAGTTCTTC. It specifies CASSVGLLSSYNEQFF.

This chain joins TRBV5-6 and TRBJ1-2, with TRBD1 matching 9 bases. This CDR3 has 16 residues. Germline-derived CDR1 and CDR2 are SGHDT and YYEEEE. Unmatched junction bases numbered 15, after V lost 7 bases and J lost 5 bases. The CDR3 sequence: CASYLGTGGLKYGYTF. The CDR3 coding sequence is TGTGCCAGCTACTTAGGAACAGGGGGCTTAAAATATGGCTACACCTTC.

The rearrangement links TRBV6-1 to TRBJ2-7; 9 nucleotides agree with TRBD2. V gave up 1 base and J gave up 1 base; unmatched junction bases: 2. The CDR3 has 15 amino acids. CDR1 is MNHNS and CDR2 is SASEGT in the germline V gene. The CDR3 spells CASSEVAGVSYEQYF. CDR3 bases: TGTGCCAGCAGTGAAGTAGCGGGAGTGTCCTACGAGCAGTACTTC.

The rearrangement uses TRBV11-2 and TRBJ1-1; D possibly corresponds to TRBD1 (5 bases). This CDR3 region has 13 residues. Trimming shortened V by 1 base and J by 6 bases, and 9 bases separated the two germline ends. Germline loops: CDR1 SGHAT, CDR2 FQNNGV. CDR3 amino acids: CASSLGWGPEAFF. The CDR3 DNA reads TGTGCCAGCAGCTTAGGATGGGGACCTGAAGCTTTCTTT.

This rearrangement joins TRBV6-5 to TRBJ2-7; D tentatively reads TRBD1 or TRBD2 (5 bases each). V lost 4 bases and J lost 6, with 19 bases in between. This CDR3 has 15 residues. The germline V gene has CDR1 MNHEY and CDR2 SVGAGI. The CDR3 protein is CASSSGTPRVGEQYF. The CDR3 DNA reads TGTGCCAGCAGTTCGGGGACCCCCAGGGTTGGCGAGCAGTACTTC.

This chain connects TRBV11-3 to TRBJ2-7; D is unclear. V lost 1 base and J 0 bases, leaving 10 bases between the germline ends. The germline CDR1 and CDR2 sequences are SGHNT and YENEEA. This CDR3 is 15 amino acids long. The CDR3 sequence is CASSLGHGNSYEQYF. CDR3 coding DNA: TGTGCCAGCAGCTTAGGTCATGGAAACTCCTACGAGCAGTACTTC.

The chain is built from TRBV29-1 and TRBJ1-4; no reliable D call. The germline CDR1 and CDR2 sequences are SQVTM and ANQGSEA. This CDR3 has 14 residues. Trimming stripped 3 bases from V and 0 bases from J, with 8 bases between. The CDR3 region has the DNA TGCAGCGTTGAGGTCCATTCAACTAATGAAAAACTGTTTTTT. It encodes CSVEVHSTNEKLFF.

CDR3 nucleotides: TGTGCCAGCAGCCAAGTGAGGGAAGAGACCCAGTACTTC. Amino acid sequence: CASSQVREETQYF. V and J are TRBV16 and TRBJ2-5; possibly TRBD2 for D (5 bases). In germline, CDR1 is KGHSY, CDR2 FQNENV. The V and J ends lost 2 bases and 3 bases respectively, with 7 bases between them. The CDR3 length is 13 residues. The variable domain in full, completed from reference TRBV16 and TRBJ2-5, reads GEEVAQTPKHLVRGEGQKAKLYCAPIKGHSYVFWYQQVLKNEFKFLISFQNENVFDETGMPKERFSAKCLPNSPCSLEIQATKLEDSAVYFCASSQVREETQYFGPGTRLLVL.

This chain's CDR3 is CASSENPGGLTTEAFF. The CDR3 nucleotides are TGTGCCAGTAGCGAGAACCCAGGGGGCTTGACGACTGAAGCTTTCTTT. This chain uses TRBV19 with TRBJ1-1; 8 nucleotides agree with TRBD1. There are 16 residues in the CDR3. Trimming cost V 6 bases and J 5 bases; bases outside gene matches: 14. The germline gives CDR1 LNHDA, CDR2 SQIVND (reference sequence).

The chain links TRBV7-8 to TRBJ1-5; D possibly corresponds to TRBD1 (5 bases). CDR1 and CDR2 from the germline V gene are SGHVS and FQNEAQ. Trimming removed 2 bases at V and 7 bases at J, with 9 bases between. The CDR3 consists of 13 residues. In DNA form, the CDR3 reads TGTGCCAGCAGCTTATCTAGGGACCAGCCCCAGCATTTT. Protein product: CASSLSRDQPQHF.

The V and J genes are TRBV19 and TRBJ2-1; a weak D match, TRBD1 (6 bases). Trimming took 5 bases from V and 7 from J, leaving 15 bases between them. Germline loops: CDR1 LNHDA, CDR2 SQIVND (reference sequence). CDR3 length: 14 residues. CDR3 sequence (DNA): TGTGCCAGTAGTCCCGAAAGGGGGAGTAATGAGCAGTTCTTC. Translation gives CASSPERGSNEQFF.

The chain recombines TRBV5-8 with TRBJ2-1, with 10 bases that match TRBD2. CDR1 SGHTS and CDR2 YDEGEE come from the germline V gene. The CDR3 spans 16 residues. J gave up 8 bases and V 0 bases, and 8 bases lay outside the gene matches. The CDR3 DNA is TGTGCCAGCAGCTTGGCCGTGTCTAGCGGGGGTCATGAGCAGTTCTTC. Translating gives CASSLAVSSGGHEQFF.